A selection of T cell receptor beta chains follows, all from one sample in a study of early T cells in non-severe SARS-CoV-2 infection. TCRdb called the 5' RACE reads again in MiXCR, with one record for every CDR3 protein. In the table there are some 77,000 distinct CDR3 sequences, around 13% of which are singletons. The specimen was whole blood. The receptors were sampled from an adult who was a healthcare worker with PCR-confirmed SARS-CoV-2 infection or an uninfected control (not recorded which). CDR3s leave out the opening cysteine and the closing phenylalanine or tryptophan.

V	J	CDR3
TRBV6-5	TRBJ2-2	ASSYTGVILGELF
TRBV11-2	TRBJ2-2	ASSLGTSGERELF
TRBV20-1	TRBJ1-1	SAVFTVTPEAF
TRBV7-8	TRBJ2-7	ASRAGGEQY
TRBV25-1	TRBJ2-3	ASSVLGVGTDTQY
TRBV12-3/TRBV12-4	TRBJ1-1	ASSLEQYTEAF
TRBV29-1	TRBJ2-1	SVEGGGSSYNEQF
TRBV6-5	TRBJ2-7	ASSLPGTGGEQY
TRBV6-1	TRBJ2-7	ASSAYEQY
TRBV6-2/TRBV6-3	TRBJ2-3	ASSSGTPTDTQY
TRBV11-2	TRBJ1-3	ASSPSGFTGNTIY
TRBV6-5	TRBJ2-2	ASSYGPGSDTGELF
TRBV27	TRBJ2-7	ASSYRVAYEQY
TRBV12-3/TRBV12-4	TRBJ2-5	ASRPGTSGGETQY
TRBV19	TRBJ2-6	ASSVGDGSGANVLT
TRBV7-9	TRBJ2-2	ASSANLQPGELF
TRBV11-3	TRBJ2-7	ASSFTSGGSYEQY
TRBV20-1	TRBJ2-3	SAIRGSGTDTQY
TRBV5-1	TRBJ2-3	ASSLGGRGTTDTQY
TRBV12-3/TRBV12-4	TRBJ2-3	ASSPGLAEYTDTQY
TRBV20-1	TRBJ2-3	GARGLGLAGGGDTQY
TRBV30	TRBJ2-2	AWSASIGELF